This T cell receptor beta chain was captured in a study of CD8 T cells in ankylosing spondylitis (dated by TCRdb to the late 2010s). Background on the whole study: T cell receptor beta repertoires were profiled in healthy donors and ankylosing spondylitis patients so that disease-linked TCR variants could be found. In total, the full study cohort was made up of 85 to 140 healthy donors and some 26 ankylosing spondylitis patients. Peripheral blood samples were taken, and synovial fluid was additionally collected from ankylosing spondylitis patients.

General findings and caveats noted by the study authors: Some motif variants had previously been reported in the synovial fluid and blood of reactive arthritis patients, which suggests shared mechanisms of disease initiation. The disease-linked clones showed a CD8+ phenotype and occurred at relatively low frequencies in peripheral blood. Blood from ankylosing spondylitis patients appeared to be characterized by a TCR beta motif made up of several highly homologous amino acid variants. According to the report, matched synovial fluid samples from ankylosing spondylitis patients were significantly enriched for the disease-linked clones.

Sequencing instrument: Illumina HiSeq 2500. Quantitative 5'-RACE with molecular barcodes was the method used to prepare the TCR beta libraries. In the original analysis: To identify disease-linked TCR variants, a new computational method was used, one built on a probabilistic model of VDJ rearrangement. TCRdb reprocessed the public reads (quality trimming at Q25 with fastp, clone calling with MiXCR) and kept in-frame beta chains. For every CDR3 protein sequence, its rows merge into one entry that carries the most common genes and DNA. The V and J calls were determined by TCRdb, not by the authors. The sample has some 340,000 distinct CDR3 sequences on record, roughly 15% of them singletons. Clones ranked in the top ten supply 0.95% to 1.4% of the sample. The trim is 8 bases for V and 7 bases for J, with a gap of 18 bases between the germline ends. The CDR3 sequence holds 14 residues, the cysteine and phenylalanine included. Only the CDR3 part of the read is kept: 42 bases, read in frame from the first base.

This clonotype was observed many times. Its antigen has not been determined. No base quality information exists; no much larger clone differs at one position. The sequenced material came from blood, either unsorted or a sorted T cell fraction (not recorded which). The chain is encoded by TRBV12-3 or TRBV12-4 joined to TRBJ1-5; the D gene is perhaps TRBD1, from 5 matching bases. The sequence derives from a male donor with ankylosing spondylitis or in good health (not recorded which). The CDR3 loop reads CASARTGQRQPQHF. The DNA sequence is TGTGCCAGCGCCAGGACGGGGCAGAGGCAGCCCCAGCATTTT.